This TCR beta chain is from a study of blood T cell repertoires in COVID-19. The CDR3 extends over 13 amino acids. Germline V gene data show CDR1 as KGHSH and CDR2 as LQKENI. The V and J ends lost 6 bases and 6 bases respectively, with 11 bases between them. Sequencing was performed with immunoSEQ multiplex PCR; in TCRdb, only in-frame clones are kept and a portion is missing. The data contain about 70,000 clones, about four fifths of them singletons. The TCR comes from a human donor in a cohort sampled during active COVID-19. The specimen was peripheral blood. The chain couples TRBV18 to TRBJ2-2; D is undetermined. The CDR3 reads CASSQDFAGELFF. The CDR3 bases are TGTGCCAGCTCGCAAGACTTCGCCGGGGAGCTGTTTTTT.